This passage covers 22 T cell receptor beta chains from one sample sequenced in a study of CD8 T cells in Susac syndrome. After extraction with the RNeasy kit, 0.5 to 1 ug of the RNA was reverse transcribed using random hexamers. TCRdb re-called the immunoSEQ multiplex PCR reads through MiXCR, storing one row per CDR3 protein. The top ten clones hold around 0.092% of a sample with 150,000 to 200,000 distinct CDR3 sequences, approximately 94% of them seen once. Input material: CD4+ T cells from PBMCs. The receptors were sampled from a human donor with Susac syndrome.

Of note for this clonotype: The limits of the CDR3 on the DNA are not certain, so only TCRdb's listed CDR3 is given. The rearrangement links TRBV7-2 to TRBJ1-1. The CDR3 is 15 amino acids long, termini counted. Germline CDR1 SGHTA, CDR2 FQGNSA. The CDR3: CASSLRRAADTEAFF.

The V gene is TRBV18, the J gene TRBJ2-3, with D unresolved. Germline loops: CDR1 KGHSH, CDR2 LQKENI. This CDR3 region has 15 residues. The V end was cut by 3 bases, the J end by 1 base, with 11 bases between. CDR3: CASSPNFSGTDTQYF. CDR3 nucleotide sequence: TGTGCCAGCTCACCCAATTTCTCCGGCACAGATACGCAGTATTTT.

DNA of the CDR3: TGTGCCAGCAGCGTAGTGGGTGCTGGGGCCAACGTCCTGACTTTC. This encodes CASSVVGAGANVLTF. The chain joins TRBV9 to TRBJ2-6; D gene unclear. This CDR3 spans 15 amino acids. Trimming took off 0 bases at V and 2 bases at J, with 6 bases between the two ends. Germline values: CDR1 SGDLS, CDR2 YYNGEE.

V is TRBV20-1 and J is TRBJ2-2, with 7 bases aligning to TRBD1. J was trimmed by 0 bases and V by 3 bases; bases with no gene match: 1. CDR1 and CDR2 from the germline V gene are DFQATT and SNEGSKA (reference sequence). The CDR3 contains 14 residues. In DNA form, the CDR3 reads TGCAGTGCTAGGGGACAGACGAACACCGGGGAGCTGTTTTTT. It is translated as CSARGQTNTGELFF.

This clonotype has just one count. The chain is built from TRBV28 and TRBJ1-1; TRBD1 is a possible D gene (6 bases). Germline V gene lookup returns CDR1 MDHEN and CDR2 SYDVKM. There are 17 residues in the CDR3. V lost 2 bases and J 0 bases, leaving 16 bases between the germline ends. CDR3 amino acids: CASSLPQGTYMNTEAFF. The CDR3 nucleotides read TGTGCCAGCAGTTTACCGCAGGGGACCTACATGAACACTGAAGCTTTCTTT.

V is TRBV5-1 and J is TRBJ2-5; TRBD2 is a possible D gene (6 bases). The CDR3 contains 13 residues. V dropped 5 bases and J dropped 5 bases, with 13 bases sitting between them. Germline CDR1 SGHRS, CDR2 YFSETQ. The CDR3, as DNA: TGCGCCAGCAGGCGGGGCCTCTCGGAGACCCAGTACTTC. It yields the protein CASRRGLSETQYF. The complete variable domain, with remaining parts taken from reference TRBV5-1 and TRBJ2-5, reads KAGVTQTPRYLIKTRGQQVTLSCSPISGHRSVSWYQQTPGQGLQFLFEYFSETQRNKGNFPGRFSGRQFSNSRSEMNVSTLELGDSALYLCASRRGLSETQYFGPGTRLLVL.

The V call is TRBV7-9, the J call TRBJ1-1; TRBD1 matches at 9 bases. The CDR3 is 15 amino acids. Germline CDR1 and CDR2: SEHNR and FQNEAQ (reference sequence). Germline trimming cut 5 bases from V and 4 bases from J; bases unmatched to any gene: 8. Here the CDR3 reads CASSVYRGRTTEAFF. The CDR3 nucleotides read TGTGCCAGCAGCGTCTACAGGGGGCGGACCACTGAAGCTTTCTTT.

The chain uses TRBV6-2 or TRBV6-3 and TRBJ2-4; TRBD2 agrees at 9 bases. The V and J ends lost 6 bases and 0 bases, in that order; junction bases with no gene match: 12. The germline V gene encodes CDR1 MNHEY and CDR2 SVGEGT. This CDR3 spans 18 amino acids. The CDR3 protein is CASSPNLAGPLAKNIQYF. CDR3 DNA sequence: TGTGCCAGCAGCCCTAACCTAGCGGGGCCACTAGCCAAAAACATTCAGTACTTC.

The rearrangement links TRBV3-1 to TRBJ2-3; no clear D. V lost 1 base to trimming and J lost 5 bases, with 4 bases between them. Germline assignment: CDR1 LGHDT and CDR2 YNNKEL (reference sequence). The CDR3 runs 12 residues. The CDR3 DNA follows: TGTGCCAGCAGCCAAGGACAAGATACGCAGTATTTT. As protein: CASSQGQDTQYF.

The chain recombines TRBV30 with TRBJ1-5; 8 nucleotides align to TRBD1. The CDR3 runs to 13 residues. With V trimmed by 3 bases and J by 3 bases, 1 base remained unmatched. Germline V gives CDR1 GTSNPN, CDR2 SVGIG (reference sequence). CDR3 sequence: CAWRDRDNQPQHF. CDR3 sequence (DNA): TGTGCCTGGAGGGACAGGGACAATCAGCCCCAGCATTTT. The whole variable domain, filled in from reference TRBV30 and TRBJ1-5, reads SQTIHQWPATLVQPVGSPLSLECTVEGTSNPNLYWYRQAAGRGLQLLFYSVGIGQISSEVPQNLSASRPQDRQFILSSKKLLLSDSGFYLCAWRDRDNQPQHFGDGTRLSIL.

The chain has TRBV30 and TRBJ2-5; D uncertain. Germline V lookup: CDR1 GTSNPN, CDR2 SVGIG (reference sequence). V was pared by 2 bases and J by 5 bases, with 6 bases between. The CDR3 length is 11 residues. CDR3 sequence: CAWSLGETQYF. The CDR3 DNA reads as TGTGCCTGGAGTCTAGGGGAGACCCAGTACTTC.

The chain combines TRBV6-5 with TRBJ1-2; 8 bases are a match to TRBD1. The trim removed 7 bases at V and 2 bases at J, leaving 6 bases unmatched. The germline V gene encodes CDR1 MNHEY and CDR2 SVGAGI. CDR3 length: 14 residues. Here the CDR3 reads CASIDRGKNYGYTF. The CDR3 DNA is TGTGCCAGCATTGACAGGGGCAAAAACTATGGCTACACCTTC.

The chain joins TRBV7-3 to TRBJ1-2; tentative D call: TRBD1 (6 bases). The V end was cut by 5 bases, the J end by 6 bases, with 22 bases between. Germline V CDR1 and CDR2: SGHTA, FQGTGA. The CDR3 is made up of 16 amino acids. CDR3 residues: CASSRMGGGIRHGYTF. The CDR3 DNA is TGTGCCAGCAGCCGGATGGGGGGCGGGATACGGCATGGCTACACCTTC.

The chain joins TRBV28 to TRBJ1-5; D not certain. The CDR3 runs 13 residues. From germline, CDR1 is MDHEN and CDR2 SYDVKM. The V end was cut by 6 bases, the J end by 11 bases, with 17 bases between. Here the CDR3 reads CASRPGPEVAQHF. CDR3 bases: TGTGCCAGCAGGCCCGGGCCGGAGGTAGCCCAGCATTTT.

The J gene is TRBJ1-2, the V gene TRBV7-9; D ambiguous. Germline V lookup: CDR1 SEHNR, CDR2 FQNEAQ (reference sequence). This CDR3 has 14 residues. Trimming took off 1 base at V and 2 bases at J, with 8 bases between the two ends. CDR3: CASSLVVPNYGYTF. CDR3 nucleotides: TGTGCCAGCAGCTTAGTCGTACCGAACTATGGCTACACCTTC.

The J gene is TRBJ2-7, the V gene TRBV2; 7 bases fit TRBD1. CDR1 and CDR2 (germline): SNHLY, FYNNEI. V shed 7 bases and J 0 bases; nucleotides not matched to a gene: 6. The CDR3 totals 14 residues. CDR3 DNA sequence: TGTGCCAGCATCCCGGGACAGACCTCCTACGAGCAGTACTTC. Protein sequence: CASIPGQTSYEQYF.

The chain joins TRBV2 to TRBJ2-1, with D perhaps matching TRBD2 (5 bases). The V end lost 5 bases, the J end lost 0 bases, and 14 bases lay between the germline ends. CDR1 and CDR2 from the germline V gene are SNHLY and FYNNEI. This CDR3 has 16 residues. The CDR3 bases are TGTGCCAGCAGTCAAACCCCGGGGTCCTCCTACAATGAGCAGTTCTTC. Protein: CASSQTPGSSYNEQFF.

The chain employs TRBV6-4 and TRBJ1-2; 9 bases line up with TRBD1. The ends lost 2 bases at V and 7 bases at J; junction bases unmatched: 2. The CDR3 totals 13 residues. In germline, CDR1 is MRHNA, CDR2 SNTAGT. Here the CDR3 DNA reads TGTGCCAGCAGTGACGGGACAGGGTCTGGCTACACCTTC. Its translation: CASSDGTGSGYTF.

CDR3 sequence: CASSYSGGPNEQFF. CDR3 sequence (DNA): TGTGCCAGCAGTTACTCGGGGGGCCCAAATGAGCAGTTCTTC. The chain has TRBV6-5 and TRBJ2-1, with D perhaps given as TRBD1 or TRBD2 (6 bases each). CDR1 is MNHEY and CDR2 is SVGAGI in the germline V gene. The CDR3 totals 14 residues. V lost 0 bases to trimming and J lost 7 bases, with 10 bases between them.

V is TRBV6-5 and J is TRBJ1-5; no firm D call. Germline values: CDR1 MNHEY, CDR2 SVGAGI. V was cut by 0 bases and J by 6 bases, with 9 bases left in between. This CDR3 spans 14 amino acids. The CDR3 here is CASSYSGEVQPQHF. DNA for the CDR3: TGTGCCAGCAGTTACTCTGGGGAGGTTCAGCCCCAGCATTTT.

The chain is built from TRBV30 and TRBJ1-2; 7 nucleotides agree with TRBD1. The CDR3 has 13 residues. Germline V lookup: CDR1 GTSNPN, CDR2 SVGIG (reference sequence). Trimming took 1 base from V and 6 from J; bases not matched to a gene: 5. Here the CDR3 DNA reads TGTGCCTGGAGTGGAACAGGGGTCGATGGCTACACCTTC. This translates into CAWSGTGVDGYTF.

The chain recombines TRBV18 with TRBJ1-1; D unclear. V gave up 2 bases and J gave up 3 bases, with 7 bases separating them. This CDR3 has 13 amino acids. Germline V gene sequence: CDR1 KGHSH, CDR2 LQKENI. CDR3 sequence (DNA): TGTGCCAGCTCACCAAACCCAGACACTGAAGCTTTCTTT. It specifies CASSPNPDTEAFF.